The sequence of this TCR beta chain was determined in a study of human T cells and chemical hapten exposure. For the study at large: Upper back patch tests used 0.01% DPC, scored after 6 days. Findings and caveats of the study: Healthy individuals' immune responses may differ from those of donors, who had alopecia.

Time point of the sample: pre-sensitization, week 0. Treatment here: therapeutic diphenylcyclopropenone sensitization with weekly scalp DPC. Venepuncture was done earlier than the placement of each patch test. The total RNA was obtained from whole blood that was not fractionated. A note on this clonotype: Antigen unknown.

V was pared by 6 bases and J by 7 bases, with 6 bases between. The CDR3 consists of 10 residues. Looked up from germline, CDR1 is MDHEN and CDR2 is SYDVKM. TCRdb fed the RACE reads into MiXCR, producing one record per CDR3 protein. The data contain a few hundred thousand distinct CDR3 sequences, over 5% of them singletons. The sample consisted of whole blood, taken in connection with sensitization to the hapten diphenylcyclopropenone (DPC). This TCR was sampled from a woman in her late teens or twenties with alopecia areata. Some clones in this sample may be carry-over from other donors' samples. V gene TRBV28 combines with J gene TRBJ1-1; D gene ambiguous. The CDR3 sequence is CASRRFEAFF. CDR3 DNA: TGTGCCAGCAGAAGATTTGAAGCTTTCTTT.